This T cell receptor (beta chain) was observed in a study of T-cell reconstitution after alpha-beta-depleted transplantation in children. CDR1 is SGHDT and CDR2 is YYEEEE in the germline V gene. V shed 1 base and J 0 bases; nucleotides not matched to a gene: 2. The CDR3 is made up of 16 amino acids. This clonotype was counted many times. A TCRbeta library incorporating unique molecular identifiers was prepared. TCRdb ran MiXCR on the PCR reads and lists one entry per CDR3 protein. This table holds hundreds of thousands of distinct CDR3 sequences, roughly 17% found once. The sample in question was PBMCs from the stem cell graft donor, obtained from the stem cell graft. The clonotype comes from a human donor who donated a stem cell graft to a child with acute myeloid leukemia. The genes are TRBV5-6 and TRBJ2-1; 9 nucleotides line up with TRBD2. This CDR3 reads CASSLRRGGSYNEQFF. CDR3 bases: TGTGCCAGCAGCTTGAGGCGGGGGGGCTCCTACAATGAGCAGTTCTTC.